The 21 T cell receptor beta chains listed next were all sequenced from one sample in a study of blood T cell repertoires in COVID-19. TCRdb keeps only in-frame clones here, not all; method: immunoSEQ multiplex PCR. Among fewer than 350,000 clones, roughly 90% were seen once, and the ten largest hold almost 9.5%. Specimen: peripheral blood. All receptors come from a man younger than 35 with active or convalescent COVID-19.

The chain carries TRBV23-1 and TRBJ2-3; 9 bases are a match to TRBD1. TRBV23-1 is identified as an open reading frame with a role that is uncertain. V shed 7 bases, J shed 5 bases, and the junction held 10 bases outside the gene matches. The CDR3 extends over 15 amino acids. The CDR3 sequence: CASTPRDRAEDTQYF. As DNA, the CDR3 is TGCGCCAGCACCCCCCGGGACAGGGCGGAAGATACGCAGTATTTT.

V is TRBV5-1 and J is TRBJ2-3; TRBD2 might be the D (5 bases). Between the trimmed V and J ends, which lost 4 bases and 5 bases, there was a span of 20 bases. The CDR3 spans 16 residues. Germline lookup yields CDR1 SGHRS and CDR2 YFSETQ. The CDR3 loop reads CASSMNPGKVQDTQYF. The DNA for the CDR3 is TGCGCCAGCAGCATGAACCCCGGGAAGGTCCAAGATACGCAGTATTTT.

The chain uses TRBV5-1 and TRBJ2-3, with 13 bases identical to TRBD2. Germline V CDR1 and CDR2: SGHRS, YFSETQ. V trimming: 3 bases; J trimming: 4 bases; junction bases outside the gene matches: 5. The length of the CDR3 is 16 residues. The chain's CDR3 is CASSSGTSGGADTQYF. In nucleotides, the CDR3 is TGCGCCAGCAGCTCGGGAACTAGCGGGGGGGCAGATACGCAGTATTTT.

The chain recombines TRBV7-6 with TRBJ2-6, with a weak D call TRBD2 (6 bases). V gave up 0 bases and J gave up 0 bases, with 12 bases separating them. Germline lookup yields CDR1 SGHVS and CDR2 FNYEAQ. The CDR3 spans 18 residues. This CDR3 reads CASSLAELGGSGANVLTF. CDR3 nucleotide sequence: TGTGCCAGCAGCTTAGCGGAGTTGGGGGGCTCTGGGGCCAACGTCCTGACTTTC. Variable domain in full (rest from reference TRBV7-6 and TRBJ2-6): GAGVSQSPRYKVTKRGQDVALRCDPISGHVSLYWYRQALGQGPEFLTYFNYEAQQDKSGLPNDRFSAERPEGSISTLTIQRTEQRDSAMYRCASSLAELGGSGANVLTFGAGSRLTVL.

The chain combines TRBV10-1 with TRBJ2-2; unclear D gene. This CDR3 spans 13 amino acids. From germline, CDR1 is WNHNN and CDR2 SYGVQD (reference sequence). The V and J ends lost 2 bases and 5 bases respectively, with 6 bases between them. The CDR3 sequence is CASSEMSTGELFF. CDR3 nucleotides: TGCGCCAGCAGTGAGATGAGTACCGGGGAGCTGTTTTTT.

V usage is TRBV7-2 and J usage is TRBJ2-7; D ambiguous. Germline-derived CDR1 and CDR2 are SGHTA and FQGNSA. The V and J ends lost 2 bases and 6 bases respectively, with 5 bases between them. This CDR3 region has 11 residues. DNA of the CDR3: TGTGCCAGCAGCTTACAGTCCGAGCAGTACTTC. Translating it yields CASSLQSEQYF.

The CDR3 spells CASSYPSGATYEQYF. The CDR3 region has the DNA TGTGCCAGCAGTTACCCCTCCGGAGCAACCTACGAGCAGTACTTC. The chain employs TRBV28 and TRBJ2-7; D gene unclear. Germline CDR1 reads MDHEN; CDR2 reads SYDVKM. V gave up 4 bases and J gave up 2 bases, with 15 bases separating them. CDR3 length: 15 residues.

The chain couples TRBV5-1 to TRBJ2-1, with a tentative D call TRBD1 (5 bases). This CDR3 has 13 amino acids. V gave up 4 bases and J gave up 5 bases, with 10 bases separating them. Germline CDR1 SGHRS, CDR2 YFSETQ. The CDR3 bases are TGCGCCAGCAGCCTGACAGTAAACAATGAGCAGTTCTTC. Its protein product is CASSLTVNNEQFF.

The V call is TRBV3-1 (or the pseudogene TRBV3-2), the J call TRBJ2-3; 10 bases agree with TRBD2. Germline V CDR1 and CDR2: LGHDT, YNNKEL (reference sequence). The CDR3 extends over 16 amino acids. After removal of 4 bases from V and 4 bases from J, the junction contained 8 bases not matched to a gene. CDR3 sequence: CASSLLSGGPPDTQYF. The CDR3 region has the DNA TGTGCCAGCAGCCTCCTTAGCGGGGGGCCTCCAGATACGCAGTATTTT.

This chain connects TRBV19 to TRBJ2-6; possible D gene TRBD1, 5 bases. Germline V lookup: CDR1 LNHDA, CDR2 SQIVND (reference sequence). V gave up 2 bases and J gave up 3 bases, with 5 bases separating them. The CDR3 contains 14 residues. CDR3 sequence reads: CASSIQGGANVLTF. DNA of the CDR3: TGTGCCAGTAGTATACAGGGTGGGGCCAACGTCCTGACTTTC. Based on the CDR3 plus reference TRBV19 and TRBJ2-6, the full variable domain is DGGITQSPKYLFRKEGQNVTLSCEQNLNHDAMYWYRQDPGQGLRLIYYSQIVNDFQKGDIAEGYSVSREKKESFPLTVTSAQKNPTAFYLCASSIQGGANVLTFGAGSRLTVL.

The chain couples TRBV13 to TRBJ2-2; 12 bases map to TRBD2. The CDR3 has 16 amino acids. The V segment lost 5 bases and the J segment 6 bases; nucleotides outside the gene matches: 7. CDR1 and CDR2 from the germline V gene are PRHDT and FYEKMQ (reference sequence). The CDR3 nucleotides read TGTGCCAGCAGCACGCGACTAGCGGGGGCCCCCGGGGAGCTGTTTTTT. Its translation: CASSTRLAGAPGELFF.

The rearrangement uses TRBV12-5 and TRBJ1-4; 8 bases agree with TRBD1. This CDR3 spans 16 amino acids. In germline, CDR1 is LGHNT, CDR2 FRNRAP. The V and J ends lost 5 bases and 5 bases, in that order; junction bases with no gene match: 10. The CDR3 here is CASGPGQGVRNEKLFF. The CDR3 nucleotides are TGTGCTAGTGGTCCAGGACAGGGTGTACGAAATGAAAAACTGTTTTTT.

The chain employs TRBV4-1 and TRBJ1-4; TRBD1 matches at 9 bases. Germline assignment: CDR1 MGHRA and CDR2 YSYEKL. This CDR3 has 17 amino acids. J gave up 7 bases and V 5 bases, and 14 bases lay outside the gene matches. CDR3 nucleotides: TGCGCCAGCAGCACGCTCCGGGACAGGGTGTTGATTGAAAAACTGTTTTTT. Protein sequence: CASSTLRDRVLIEKLFF.

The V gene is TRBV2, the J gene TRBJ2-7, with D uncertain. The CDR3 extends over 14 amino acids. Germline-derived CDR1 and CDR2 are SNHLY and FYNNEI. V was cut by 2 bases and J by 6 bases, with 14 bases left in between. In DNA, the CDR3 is TGTGCCAGCAGTGAATCTCCGCGAACCGTCGAGCAGTACTTC. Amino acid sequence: CASSESPRTVEQYF.

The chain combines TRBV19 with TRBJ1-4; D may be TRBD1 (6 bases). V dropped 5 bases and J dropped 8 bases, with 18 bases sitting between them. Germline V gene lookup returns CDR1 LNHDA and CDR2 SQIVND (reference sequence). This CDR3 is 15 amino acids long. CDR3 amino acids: CASSPRGGGREKLFF. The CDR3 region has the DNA TGTGCCAGTAGTCCCCGAGGGGGGGGACGCGAAAAACTGTTTTTT.

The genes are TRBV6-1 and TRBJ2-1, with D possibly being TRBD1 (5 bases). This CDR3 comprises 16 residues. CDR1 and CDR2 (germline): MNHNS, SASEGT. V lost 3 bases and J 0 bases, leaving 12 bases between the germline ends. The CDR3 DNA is TGTGCCAGCAGTGAGGGGCTTTGGAGCTCCTACAATGAGCAGTTCTTC. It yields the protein CASSEGLWSSYNEQFF.

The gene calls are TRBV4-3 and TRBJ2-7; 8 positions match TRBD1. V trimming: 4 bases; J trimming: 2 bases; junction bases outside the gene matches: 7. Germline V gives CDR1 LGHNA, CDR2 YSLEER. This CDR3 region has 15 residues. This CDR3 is CASSPSGTGPYEQYF. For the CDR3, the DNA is TGCGCCAGCAGCCCCTCCGGGACAGGCCCCTACGAGCAGTACTTC.

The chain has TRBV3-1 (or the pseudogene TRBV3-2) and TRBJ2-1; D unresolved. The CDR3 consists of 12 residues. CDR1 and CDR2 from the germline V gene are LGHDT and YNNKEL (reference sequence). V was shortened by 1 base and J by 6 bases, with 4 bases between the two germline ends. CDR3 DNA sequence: TGTGCCAGCAGCCAAGGGAGCAATGAGCAGTTCTTC. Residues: CASSQGSNEQFF.

In nucleotides, the CDR3 is TGTGCCAGCAGTAACTACAGGGCCGGGGAGCTGTTTTTT. This sequence encodes CASSNYRAGELFF. The gene calls are TRBV6-5 and TRBJ2-2; a possible D gene is TRBD1 (6 bases). Germline loops: CDR1 MNHEY, CDR2 SVGAGI. The CDR3 has 13 amino acids. V was cut by 5 bases and J by 6 bases, with 10 bases left in between.

CDR3 coding DNA: TGTGCCAGTAGGGGGAAGACTAGCGGGACCGGGGAGCTGTTTTTT. Translation gives CASRGKTSGTGELFF. The rearrangement joins TRBV19 to TRBJ2-2; 10 bases line up with TRBD2. In germline, CDR1 is LNHDA, CDR2 SQIVND (reference sequence). V trimming: 6 bases; J trimming: 5 bases; junction bases outside the gene matches: 6. CDR3 length equals 15 residues.

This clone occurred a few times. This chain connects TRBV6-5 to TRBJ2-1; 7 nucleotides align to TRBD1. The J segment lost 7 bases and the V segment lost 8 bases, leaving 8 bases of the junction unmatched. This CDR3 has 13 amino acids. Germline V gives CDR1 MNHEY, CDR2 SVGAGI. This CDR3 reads CASDKGAENEQFF. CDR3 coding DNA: TGTGCCAGCGACAAGGGGGCGGAGAATGAGCAGTTCTTC.